This T cell receptor (beta chain) was profiled in a study of blood T cell repertoires in COVID-19. Study summary: T cells, B-cell-depleted T cells, or PBMCs supplied cDNA or gDNA.

Generated by immunoSEQ multiplex PCR, the TCRdb table keeps only in-frame clones and is missing some. Of a few hundred thousand clones in the sample, roughly nine tenths were seen once. There are 13 residues in the CDR3. The ends were cut back, 8 bases at V and 7 bases at J, with 12 bases in the middle. Germline loops: CDR1 MNHEY, CDR2 SMNVEV (reference sequence). This sequence originates from a man aged 35-49 years with active or convalescent COVID-19. Sequencing was carried out using peripheral blood. The chain uses TRBV27 and TRBJ1-6, with D unresolved. The DNA of the CDR3 is TGTGCCAGCGGCCTGGGGAGAAATTCACCCCTCCACTTT. It translates to CASGLGRNSPLHF.